The T cell receptor beta chain under discussion was sequenced for a study of STAT5B mutations in CD4+ large granular lymphocyte leukemia (dated 2022 in TCRdb). As for the study more broadly: Among the healthy controls, the CDR3 'QG' motif was associated with a particular HLA allele. The study compared the TCRbeta repertoires of patients with CD4+ T-cell large granular lymphocyte leukemia against the TCRbeta repertoires of healthy blood donors. Flow cytometry performed on FACSCanto II or FACSVerse showed that the purified fractions had more than 95% purity among lymphocytes. The paper's findings and limits, for the study overall: Main leukemic clonotypes were private to each patient, although 20% to 25% of the main leukemic clonotypes were found at low frequency in the non-leukemic repertoires of other patients. The data were not HLA-matched, and the relatively small sample size could explain the higher clonality seen in CD4+ compared with CD8+ T-LGLL. Compared with healthy CD4+ repertoires, CD4-sorted patient repertoires appeared more clonal, and this difference remained even after the putative leukemic clones were removed. TRBV06-family usage was enriched among the top patient clones (8/27) compared with healthy controls (2/35).

The immunoSEQ assay at survey resolution was applied to genomic DNA for sequencing of TCRbeta rearrangements. Turning to the authors' computational methods: In the TCR sequencing data, the lowest productive clonotype frequency that could be detected was 2.59 x 10-5. Analyses included only productive TCRbeta rearrangements, meaning complete and in-frame sequences. The clonality of each sample was calculated as Simpson clonality in the immunoSEQ Analyzer version 3.0. Based on frequency, clones were grouped as very rare, small, medium, large (1-20%) or hyperexpanded (>20%). Generation probabilities were estimated with OLGA 1.2.3, V-gene circos plots were generated with VDJtools, specificities were searched for in VDJdb, and CDR3 motifs were identified with GLIPH. TCRdb limited this immuneACCESS table to in-frame rearrangements with V and J called. A share of clones is missing; checked studies link under half to unresolved V genes, and the rest is unexplained. That table furnishes V, J and clone size, whereas the DNA furnished D and trimming. This sample gives tens of thousands of clones in total; 81% of them show up just once. In total, the top ten clones hold around 3.5% of the sample.

Comments on this clone: Its antigen has not been determined. No base-level quality is on record; no much larger clone is a single base apart.

Buffy coats from 30 to 40 blood donors, supplied by the Finnish Red Cross blood service, were used as healthy controls. All TCR-sequenced material derived from peripheral blood: patient blood samples and healthy donor buffy coats. Peripheral blood mononuclear cells were isolated by Ficoll-Hypaque gradient centrifugation. CD4+ cells were purified magnetically from the buffy coats of healthy controls. Genomic DNA was extracted with the Gentra Puregene Cell and Tissue kit and quantified on a Qubit 2.0 fluorometer. V is reduced by 3 bases and J by 0 bases, leaving a spacing of 10 bases between them. Looking up the germline V gene yields CDR1 SGHRS and CDR2 YFSETQ. The CDR3 measures 15 amino acids from cysteine to phenylalanine. Only the CDR3 DNA stays, 45 bases, in frame from base 1.

The TCR comes from a human donor in good health. This chain joins TRBV5-1 to TRBJ1-3; D gene: possibly TRBD1, on 5 matching bases. The material sequenced was CD4+ T cells from blood buffy coats. The DNA sequence is as follows: TGCGCCAGCAGCTGGGATGGGGGCTCTGGAAACACCATATATTTT. Translation gives CASSWDGGSGNTIYF.